This TCR beta chain was identified in a study of T cell responses to AZD1222 COVID-19 vaccine. Whole-study results and caveats: When two AZD1222 doses had been given, Spike-specific TCR breadth and depth rose. Among the donors, most were white British and more were female, and clonal diversity was possibly underestimated.

In the case of this clone: Its target is not known.

Germline CDR1 reads MNHEY; CDR2 reads SMNVEV (reference sequence). V lost 6 bases, J lost 12 bases, and 12 bases lay in between. CDR3 length: 11 amino acids. Sequenced by immunoSEQ multiplex PCR; TCRdb stores in-frame clones only, minus some. The profile shows some 130,000 clones, 70% to 90% of them singletons. The J gene is TRBJ2-1, the V gene TRBV27; D gene unclear. The sample in question was peripheral blood, obtained on day 0 of AZD1222 vaccination. This clonotype was obtained from an adult in good health. The CDR3 region is CASREGFGQFF. CDR3 bases: TGTGCCAGCAGGGAAGGATTCGGGCAGTTCTTC.